This is a list of T cell receptor beta chains from one sample in a study of CD4 T cells in relation to SARS-CoV-2 and coronaviruses. The antigens for these receptors are not known. The assay was immunoSEQ multiplex PCR, and TCRdb's table has in-frame clones only and misses some. The table has about 30,000 clones, roughly 70% seen once. The specimen sequenced was CD4+ T cells from PBMCs, cultured in vitro. Receptors were obtained from a human donor in good health. The CDR3 runs from the conserved cysteine through the conserved F or W. D genes are given only for firm matches. Part of the rows lack a size; the others show once, few, many or a class for expanded clones.

size	V	D	J	CDR3	DNA
-	TRBV9	-	TRBJ1-3	CASSFAPASSGNTIYF	TGTGCCAGCAGCTTCGCACCGGCGAGCTCTGGAAACACCATATATTTT
-	TRBV2	-	TRBJ2-1	CASSDGGYEQFF	TGTGCCAGCAGTGATGGGGGGTATGAGCAGTTCTTC
-	TRBV5-6	TRBD1	TRBJ1-5	CASSLARTGGSGSNQPQHF	TGTGCCAGCAGCTTGGCGAGGACAGGGGGCTCGGGAAGCAATCAGCCCCAGCATTTT
few	TRBV7-2	-	TRBJ1-3	CASSARTGGRGNTIYF	TGTGCCAGCAGCGCCAGGACCGGGGGGAGAGGAAACACCATATATTTT
-	TRBV7-9	TRBD1	TRBJ1-5	CASSLGLDRGIQPQHF	TGTGCCAGCAGCTTAGGTTTGGACAGGGGAATTCAGCCCCAGCATTTT
few	TRBV19	TRBD1	TRBJ2-2	CASSTGTGAQGTGELFF	TGTGCCAGTAGTACCGGGACAGGGGCTCAGGGAACCGGGGAGCTGTTTTTT
few	TRBV6-1	-	TRBJ1-2	CASSEAQRVYGYTF	TGTGCCAGCAGTGAAGCGCAGAGGGTGTATGGCTACACCTTC
-	TRBV7-6	TRBD1	TRBJ1-4	CASSLVYRQGFEKLFF	TGTGCCAGCAGCTTAGTTTACCGACAGGGTTTCGAAAAACTGTTTTTT
-	TRBV5-8	-	TRBJ1-4	CASSPGGVWEKLFF	TGTGCCAGCAGCCCCGGCGGGGTTTGGGAAAAACTGTTTTTT
-	TRBV29-1	-	TRBJ2-7	CSVEGWGTGRASYEQYF	TGCAGCGTTGAAGGGTGGGGTACAGGGAGGGCCTCCTACGAGCAGTACTTC
-	TRBV4-1	TRBD1	TRBJ2-1	CASSQEGDSLNEQFF	TGCGCCAGCAGCCAAGAGGGGGACAGCCTCAATGAGCAGTTCTTC
-	TRBV3-1/TRBV3-2	-	TRBJ2-1	CASSLGQPPSSYNEQFF	TGTGCCAGCAGCCTTGGGCAGCCGCCGAGCTCCTACAATGAGCAGTTCTTC
-	TRBV5-4	-	TRBJ2-1	CASSLDGAFVLNEQFF	TGTGCCAGCAGCTTGGATGGCGCCTTTGTGTTGAATGAGCAGTTCTTC
-	TRBV5-1	TRBD1	TRBJ1-1	CASSLGQGAGTEAFF	TGCGCCAGCAGCTTGGGGCAGGGGGCGGGCACTGAAGCTTTCTTT
-	TRBV7-9	-	TRBJ2-7	CASSSRQKDRTLSSYEQYF	TGTGCCAGCAGCTCGCGACAGAAGGATAGAACACTAAGCTCCTACGAGCAGTACTTC
-	TRBV3-1/TRBV3-2	TRBD1	TRBJ2-5	CASSLPGQRYF	TGTGCCAGCAGCCTCCCGGGACAGCGTTACTTC
once	TRBV6-5	TRBD2	TRBJ2-2	CASSIAGPTGELFF	TGTGCCAGCAGTATAGCGGGACCCACCGGGGAGCTGTTTTTT
few	TRBV2	-	TRBJ1-6	CASILDSFLNSPLHF	TGTGCCAGCATTTTAGACAGCTTTCTCAATTCACCCCTCCACTTT